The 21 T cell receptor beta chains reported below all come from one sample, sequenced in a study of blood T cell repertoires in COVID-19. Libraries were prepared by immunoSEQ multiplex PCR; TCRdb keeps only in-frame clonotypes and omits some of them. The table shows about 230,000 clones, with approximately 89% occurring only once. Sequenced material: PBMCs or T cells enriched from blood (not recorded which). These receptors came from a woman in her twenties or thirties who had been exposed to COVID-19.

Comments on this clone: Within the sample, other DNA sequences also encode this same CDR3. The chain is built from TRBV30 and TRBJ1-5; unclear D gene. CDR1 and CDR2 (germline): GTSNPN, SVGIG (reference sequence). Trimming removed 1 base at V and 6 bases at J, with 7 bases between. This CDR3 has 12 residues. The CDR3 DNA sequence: TGTGCCTGGAGTGGAAGAGGTCAGCCCCAGCATTTT. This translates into CAWSGRGQPQHF.

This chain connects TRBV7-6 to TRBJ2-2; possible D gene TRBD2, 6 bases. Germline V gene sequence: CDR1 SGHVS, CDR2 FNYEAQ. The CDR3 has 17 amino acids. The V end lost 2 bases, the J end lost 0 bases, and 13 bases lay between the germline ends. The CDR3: CASSLFRGSANTGELFF. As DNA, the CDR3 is TGTGCCAGCAGCTTATTCCGGGGGTCCGCGAACACCGGGGAGCTGTTTTTT.

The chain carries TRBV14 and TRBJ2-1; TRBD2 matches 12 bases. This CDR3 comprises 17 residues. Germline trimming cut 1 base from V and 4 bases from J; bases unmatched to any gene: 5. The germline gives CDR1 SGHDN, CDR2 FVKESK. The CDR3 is CASSQVPSGRGYNEQFF. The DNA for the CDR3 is TGTGCCAGCAGCCAAGTTCCTAGCGGGAGGGGGTACAATGAGCAGTTCTTC.

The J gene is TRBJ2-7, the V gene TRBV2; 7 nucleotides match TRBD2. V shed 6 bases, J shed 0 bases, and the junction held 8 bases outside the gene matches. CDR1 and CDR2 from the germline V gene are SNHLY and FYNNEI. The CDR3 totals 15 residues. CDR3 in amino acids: CASSHTSVSSYEQYF. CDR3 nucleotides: TGTGCCAGCAGCCACACTAGCGTTAGCTCCTACGAGCAGTACTTC.

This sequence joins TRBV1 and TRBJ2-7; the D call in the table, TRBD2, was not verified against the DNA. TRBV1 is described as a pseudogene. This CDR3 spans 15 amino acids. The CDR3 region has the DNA TGCACCAGCAGCCGGGGACTAGCGGGAGGTACCGAGCAGTACTTC. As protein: CTSSRGLAGGTEQYF.

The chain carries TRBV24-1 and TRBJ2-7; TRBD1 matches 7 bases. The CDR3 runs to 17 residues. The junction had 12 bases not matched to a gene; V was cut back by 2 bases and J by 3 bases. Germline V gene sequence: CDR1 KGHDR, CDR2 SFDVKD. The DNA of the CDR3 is TGTGCCACCAGTGATTCAAGGACAGGCCGGACTTACTACGAGCAGTACTTC. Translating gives CATSDSRTGRTYYEQYF.

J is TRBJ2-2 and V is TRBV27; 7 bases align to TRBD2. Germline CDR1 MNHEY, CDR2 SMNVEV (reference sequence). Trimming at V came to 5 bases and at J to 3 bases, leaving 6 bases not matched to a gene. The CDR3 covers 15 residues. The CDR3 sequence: CASSKREAYTGELFF. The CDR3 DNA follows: TGTGCCAGCAGTAAACGGGAGGCTTACACCGGGGAGCTGTTTTTT.

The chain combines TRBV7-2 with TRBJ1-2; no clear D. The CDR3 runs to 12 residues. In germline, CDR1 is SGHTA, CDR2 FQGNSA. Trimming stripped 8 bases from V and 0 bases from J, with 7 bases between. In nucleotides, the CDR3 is TGTGCCAGCCGGGTTTCTAACTATGGCTACACCTTC. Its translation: CASRVSNYGYTF.

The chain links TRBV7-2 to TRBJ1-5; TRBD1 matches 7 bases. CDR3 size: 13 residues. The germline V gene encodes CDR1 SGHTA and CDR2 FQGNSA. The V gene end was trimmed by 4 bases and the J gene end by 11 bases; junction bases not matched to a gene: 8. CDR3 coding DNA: TGTGCCAGCAGCTCGGGACAGACACCAGCCCAGCATTTT. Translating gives CASSSGQTPAQHF.

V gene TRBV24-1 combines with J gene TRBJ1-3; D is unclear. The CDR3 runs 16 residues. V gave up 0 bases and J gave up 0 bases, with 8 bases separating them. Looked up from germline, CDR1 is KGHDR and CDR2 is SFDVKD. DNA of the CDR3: TGTGCCACCAGTGATTTGGGAGGCTCCTCTGGAAACACCATATATTTT. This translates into CATSDLGGSSGNTIYF.

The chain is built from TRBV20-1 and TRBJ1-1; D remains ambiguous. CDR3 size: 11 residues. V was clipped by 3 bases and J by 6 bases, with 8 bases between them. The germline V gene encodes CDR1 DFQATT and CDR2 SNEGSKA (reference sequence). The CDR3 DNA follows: TGCAGTGCTAGTTATCTATCTGAAGCTTTCTTT. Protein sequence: CSASYLSEAFF.

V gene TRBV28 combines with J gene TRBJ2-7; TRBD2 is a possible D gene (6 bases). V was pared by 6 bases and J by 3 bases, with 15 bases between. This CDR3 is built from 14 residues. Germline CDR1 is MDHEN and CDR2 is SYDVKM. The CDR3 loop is CASSYSGMNYEQYF. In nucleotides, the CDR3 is TGTGCCAGCAGCTATAGCGGCATGAACTACGAGCAGTACTTC.

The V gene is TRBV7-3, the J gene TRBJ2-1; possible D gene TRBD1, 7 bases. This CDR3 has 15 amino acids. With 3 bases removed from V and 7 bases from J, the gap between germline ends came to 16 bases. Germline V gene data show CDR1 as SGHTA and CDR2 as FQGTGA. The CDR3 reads CASSLLRTGGNEQFF. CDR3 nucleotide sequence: TGTGCCAGCAGCTTGTTAAGGACAGGAGGGAATGAGCAGTTCTTC.

The CDR3 spells CAISDRGSSYNEQFF. As DNA, the CDR3 is TGTGCCATCAGTGACAGGGGAAGCTCCTACAATGAGCAGTTCTTC. This chain uses TRBV10-3 with TRBJ2-1; a weak D match, TRBD1 (6 bases). Trimming cost V 3 bases and J 0 bases, with 9 bases left between them. Germline CDR1 is ENHRY and CDR2 is SYGVKD. The CDR3 length is 15 residues.

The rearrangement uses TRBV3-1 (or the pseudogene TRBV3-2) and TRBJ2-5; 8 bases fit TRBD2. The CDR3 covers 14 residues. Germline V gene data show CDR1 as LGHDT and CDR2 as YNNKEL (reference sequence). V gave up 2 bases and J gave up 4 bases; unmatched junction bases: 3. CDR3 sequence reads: CASSQSGSAETQYF. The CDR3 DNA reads TGTGCCAGCAGCCAAAGCGGGAGTGCAGAGACCCAGTACTTC.

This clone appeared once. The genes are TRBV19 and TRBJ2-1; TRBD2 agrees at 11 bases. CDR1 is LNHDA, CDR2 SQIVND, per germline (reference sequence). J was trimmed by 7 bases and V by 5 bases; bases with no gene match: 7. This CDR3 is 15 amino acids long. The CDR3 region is CASSPGLAERNEQFF. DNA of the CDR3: TGTGCCAGTAGTCCGGGACTAGCGGAGCGGAATGAGCAGTTCTTC.

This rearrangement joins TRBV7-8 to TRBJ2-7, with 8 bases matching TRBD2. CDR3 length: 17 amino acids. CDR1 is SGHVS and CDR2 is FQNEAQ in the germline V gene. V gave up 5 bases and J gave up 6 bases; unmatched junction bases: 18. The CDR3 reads CASSHPPRGAGGSEQYF. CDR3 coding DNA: TGTGCCAGCAGCCACCCCCCCCGGGGGGCGGGAGGTAGCGAGCAGTACTTC.

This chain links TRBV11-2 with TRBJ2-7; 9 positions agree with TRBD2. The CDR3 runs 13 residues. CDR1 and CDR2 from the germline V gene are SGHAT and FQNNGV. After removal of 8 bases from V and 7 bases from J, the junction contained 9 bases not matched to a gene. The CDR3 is CASGGGLALEQYF. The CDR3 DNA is TGTGCCAGCGGGGGGGGACTAGCTCTTGAGCAGTACTTC.

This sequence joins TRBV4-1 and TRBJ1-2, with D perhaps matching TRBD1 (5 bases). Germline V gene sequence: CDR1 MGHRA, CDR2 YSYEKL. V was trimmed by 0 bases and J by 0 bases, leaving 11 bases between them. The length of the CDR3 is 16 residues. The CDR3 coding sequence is TGCGCCAGCAGCCAAGACATCAGGGCCTCTAACTATGGCTACACCTTC. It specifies CASSQDIRASNYGYTF.

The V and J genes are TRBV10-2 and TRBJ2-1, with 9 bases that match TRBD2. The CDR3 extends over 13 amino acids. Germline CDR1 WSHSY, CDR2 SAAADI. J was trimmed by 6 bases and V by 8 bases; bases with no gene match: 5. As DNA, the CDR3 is TGCGCCAGCCGCGGGGGGGCTGTCAATGAGCAGTTCTTC. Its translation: CASRGGAVNEQFF.

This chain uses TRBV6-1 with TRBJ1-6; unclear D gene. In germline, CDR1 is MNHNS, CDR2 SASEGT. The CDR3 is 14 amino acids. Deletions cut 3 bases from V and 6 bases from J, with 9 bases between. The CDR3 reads CASSDKPSNSPLHF. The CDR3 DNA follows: TGTGCCAGCAGTGACAAGCCAAGTAATTCACCCCTCCACTTT.